This TCR beta chain derives from a study of blood T cell repertoires in COVID-19. Overall study: Material from acute and convalescent COVID-19 was sourced from the United States, Italy and Spain.

Some clones are missing from TCRdb's copy, which holds only in-frame ones; the method was immunoSEQ multiplex PCR. The profile covers about 180,000 clones, with 86% appearing a single time and roughly 2.9% taken by the ten largest. Germline V gene data show CDR1 as SNHLY and CDR2 as FYNNEI. The CDR3 has 14 residues. V was clipped by 6 bases and J by 6 bases, with 15 bases between them. The source material was peripheral blood. This rearrangement joins TRBV2 to TRBJ1-5; the D gene is possibly TRBD1 (6 bases). The source is a woman aged 25 to 39 with active or convalescent COVID-19. The CDR3 bases are TGTGCCAGCAGCCTACAGGGTCCTGGTCAGCCCCAGCATTTT. Translation gives CASSLQGPGQPQHF.